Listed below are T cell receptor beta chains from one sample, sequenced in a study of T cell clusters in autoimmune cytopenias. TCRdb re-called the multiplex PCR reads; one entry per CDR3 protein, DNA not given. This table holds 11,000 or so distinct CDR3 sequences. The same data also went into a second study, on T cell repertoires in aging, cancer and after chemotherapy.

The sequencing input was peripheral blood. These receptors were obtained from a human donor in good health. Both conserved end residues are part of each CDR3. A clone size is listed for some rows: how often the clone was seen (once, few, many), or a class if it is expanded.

CASSARLAGVIDTQYF	TRBV6-1	TRBJ2-3	.
CASSQEPGSNYNEQFF	TRBV4-3	TRBJ2-1	.
CASSPLFTGEDAFF	TRBV18	TRBJ1-1	.
CASSQAAGASTDTQYF	TRBV6-1	TRBJ2-3	.
CASSYSGHLYEQYF	TRBV6-5	TRBJ2-7	.
CASSQGTDTQYF	TRBV7-2	TRBJ2-3	.
CGSSSARGGYGYTF	TRBV6-5	TRBJ1-2	.
CASSHRTDRGVSYTF	TRBV4-2	TRBJ1-2	.
CASSSSWRRQYF	TRBV6-2/TRBV6-3	TRBJ2-7	.
CAISPQTGSGEKLFF	TRBV10-3	TRBJ1-4	.
CAISESGLLNDRGEQFF	TRBV10-3	TRBJ2-1	.
CASSHGSTNEKLFF	TRBV19	TRBJ1-4	medium-sized
CASSQDYGQGTETQYF	TRBV4-3	TRBJ2-5	.
CASSLSNGVNTEAFF	TRBV27	TRBJ1-1	.
CASSQEGYGYTF	TRBV4-3	TRBJ1-2	.
CSVGDFYNEQFF	TRBV29-1	TRBJ2-1	medium-sized
CASSLYIGETQYF	TRBV12-3/TRBV12-4	TRBJ2-5	.
CASSVQGTGSNEKLFF	TRBV7-9	TRBJ1-4	medium-sized
CASSPRTPYGYTF	TRBV19	TRBJ1-2	.
CASSLGGSNNSPLHF	TRBV5-6	TRBJ1-6	.
CASRSGGDTQYF	TRBV5-4	TRBJ2-3	.
CASTVLGVNSPLHF	TRBV7-2	TRBJ1-6	.